This T cell receptor (beta chain) was identified during a study of blood T cells in healthy people across ages. In regard to this clonotype: Its matching antigen is unknown.

Whole-study results and caveats: Reliance upon unsorted PBMCs precluded definitive naive versus antigen-experienced comparison.

The CDR3 is 15 residues long. The germline V gene has CDR1 SGHRS and CDR2 YFSETQ. Trimming at V came to 3 bases and at J to 3 bases, leaving 8 bases not matched to a gene. The use of a sample-barcoded 5' primer and a J-beta primer mix characterized a second PCR of roughly 6 to 11 cycles. TCRdb redid the calling of the 5' RACE reads with MiXCR, one entry per CDR3 protein. The sample lists hundreds of thousands of distinct CDR3 sequences; over 45% were seen once. This rearrangement joins TRBV5-1 to TRBJ1-1, with 7 bases aligning to TRBD1. The specimen sequenced was blood. This receptor was obtained from a woman aged 55 to 70 in good health. The CDR3 protein is CASSSRQGWDTEAFF. CDR3 bases: TGCGCCAGCAGCTCCAGACAGGGATGGGACACTGAAGCTTTCTTT.